This T cell receptor beta chain was profiled in a study of blood T cells in healthy people across ages. Study-level findings and limits: More naive CD4+ cells and higher diversity marked long-lived donors relative to aged donors. Because donor CMV status was unknown, expanded clonotype changes were possibly confounded.

CDR3 length equals 17 residues. Germline values: CDR1 SGHTA, CDR2 FQGNSA. Trimming cost V 1 base and J 7 bases, with 23 bases left between them. As to this clonotype: What it binds is unknown.

A second 7 to 11 cycle PCR used barcoded and J-beta primers. Every cDNA molecule carried a tag from a template-switch adaptor bearing 12 random nucleotides. TCRdb ran MiXCR on the 5' RACE reads and lists one entry per CDR3 protein. The data show over a million distinct CDR3 sequences, with around 59% seen just once and over 5% held by the top ten. Healthy Caucasian individuals from Russia aged about 6 to 95 served as donors. The TCR was taken from a man between 18 and 35 years old in good health. The sample taken for sequencing was blood. The chain is built from TRBV7-2 and TRBJ2-7, with D possibly TRBD2 on 5 matching bases. The CDR3 sequence: CASSLDGLGNVGNEQYF. As DNA, the CDR3 is TGTGCCAGCAGCTTAGACGGTCTGGGGAACGTCGGGAATGAGCAGTACTTC.